The 29 T cell receptor beta chains in this list originate from one sample, sequenced in a study of T cells in Graves' hyperthyroidism and ophthalmopathy. Template material for amplifying TCR beta CDR3 regions consisted of RNA transcripts. HTBI primers were the set used in a first-round RT-PCR of the TCR CDR3. TCRdb redid the calling of the multiplex PCR reads with MiXCR, one entry per CDR3 protein. The sample has 400,000 to 550,000 distinct CDR3 sequences; approximately 15% are singletons. Sequences were obtained from blood. These receptors came from a woman younger than 35 with Graves' hyperthyroidism.

This clonotype was observed many times. The chain joins TRBV28 to TRBJ1-2, with D possibly being TRBD1 (5 bases). Trimming pared 2 bases from V and 3 bases from J, leaving 13 bases between. Per the germline V gene, CDR1 is MDHEN and CDR2 is SYDVKM. The CDR3 runs to 15 residues. CDR3: CASSLGQGFYYGYTF. The CDR3 DNA sequence: TGTGCCAGCAGTTTAGGGCAGGGTTTCTACTATGGCTACACCTTC.

The rearrangement uses TRBV5-6 and TRBJ2-1, with D hard to call. V shed 4 bases and J shed 9 bases, with 8 bases lying between them. This CDR3 contains 11 residues. Per germline, CDR1 SGHDT and CDR2 YYEEEE. The CDR3 DNA reads as TGTGCCAGCAGCACCTCCCGTGAGCAGTTCTTC. It codes for CASSTSREQFF.

This clonotype was observed at least ten times. V is TRBV18 and J is TRBJ2-2, with a possible D match to TRBD2 (5 bases). Germline CDR1 KGHSH, CDR2 LQKENI. This CDR3 region has 15 residues. Trimming removed 4 bases at V and 0 bases at J, with 9 bases between. DNA of the CDR3: TGTGCCAGCTCACGGGAAGCGGCGAACACCGGGGAGCTGTTTTTT. Protein sequence: CASSREAANTGELFF.

There are many counts of this clonotype. The gene calls are TRBV11-3 and TRBJ2-2, with a possible D match to TRBD2 (5 bases). The ends were cut back, 6 bases at V and 6 bases at J, with 17 bases in the middle. This CDR3 has 15 amino acids. Germline V gene lookup returns CDR1 SGHNT and CDR2 YENEEA. This CDR3 reads CASRTRKEISGELFF. CDR3 in DNA: TGTGCCAGCAGAACTAGGAAGGAGATTTCCGGGGAGCTGTTTTTT. Using reference TRBV11-3 and TRBJ2-2 for the parts outside the CDR3, the full variable domain is EAGVVQSPRYKIIEKKQPVAFWCNPISGHNTLYWYLQNLGQGPELLIRYENEEAVDDSQLPKDRFSAERLKGVDSTLKIQPAELGDSAVYLCASRTRKEISGELFFGEGSRLTVL.

In its sample, this clonotype was seen many times. The chain joins TRBV5-1 to TRBJ2-1; 8 nucleotides match TRBD1. The V gene's germline CDR1 is SGHRS and CDR2 YFSETQ. V lost 0 bases, J lost 7 bases, and 6 bases stayed unmatched. This CDR3 region has 15 residues. The CDR3 here is CASSLDADRVNEQFF. CDR3 nucleotides: TGCGCCAGCAGCTTGGACGCGGACAGGGTGAATGAGCAGTTCTTC.

In its sample, this clonotype was seen many times. The DNA for the CDR3 is TGTGCCAGCAGCCCCATAGCGGGTTCAGACGCCGGGGAGCTGTTTTTT. Protein sequence: CASSPIAGSDAGELFF. This chain uses TRBV11-2 with TRBJ2-2; TRBD2 matches at 7 bases. The CDR3 consists of 16 residues. Per germline, CDR1 SGHAT and CDR2 FQNNGV. Trimming at V came to 5 bases and at J to 6 bases, leaving 12 bases not matched to a gene.

The V gene is TRBV15, the J gene TRBJ2-7; D remains ambiguous. The V gene's germline CDR1 is LNHNV and CDR2 YYDKDF (reference sequence). The V gene lost 0 bases and the J gene lost 2 bases, with 11 bases spanning the gap. There are 15 residues in the CDR3. The CDR3 bases are TGTGCCACCAGCAGAGAACCGACGAGAACCTACGAGCAGTACGTC. Protein product: CATSREPTRTYEQYV.

Many counts were recorded for this clonotype. The V call is TRBV11-2, the J call TRBJ1-1; 10 bases align to TRBD1. The CDR3 consists of 15 residues. The V and J ends lost 2 bases and 7 bases, in that order; junction bases with no gene match: 7. Germline values: CDR1 SGHAT, CDR2 FQNNGV. The CDR3 is CASSLRVGTGVEAFF. Here the CDR3 DNA reads TGTGCCAGCAGCTTACGGGTAGGGACAGGGGTTGAAGCTTTCTTT.

The J gene is TRBJ2-7, the V gene TRBV5-6, with TRBD2 identical over 7 bases. V trimming: 4 bases; J trimming: 6 bases; junction bases outside the gene matches: 4. This CDR3 spans 12 amino acids. CDR1 is SGHDT and CDR2 is YYEEEE in the germline V gene. The chain's CDR3 is CASSAGLGEQYV. The CDR3 DNA is TGTGCCAGCAGCGCCGGACTAGGCGAGCAGTACGTC.

This clonotype came up many times. The J gene is TRBJ2-5, the V gene TRBV5-1; 9 nucleotides align to TRBD1. Germline assignment: CDR1 SGHRS and CDR2 YFSETQ. V was clipped by 3 bases and J by 2 bases; unmatched bases: 5. The CDR3 has 15 residues. CDR3 in DNA: TGCGCCAGCAGCTGGGACAGGGTCCAACAAGAGACCCAGTACTTC. It translates to CASSWDRVQQETQYF.

Only one count was recorded for this clonotype. One end of the junction does not line up with germline, which may come from a read error. The J gene is TRBJ2-2, the V gene TRBV5-5; possible D gene TRBD2, 5 bases. The CDR3 runs to 15 residues. Germline-derived CDR1 and CDR2 are SGHKS and YYEKEE (reference sequence). CDR3 loop: CASSQVPGGTGELFF. In nucleotides, the CDR3 is TGCGCCAGCAGCCAAGTCCCCGGCGGGACCGGGGAGCTGTTTTTT.

This clonotype was seen at least ten times. V and J are TRBV30 and TRBJ1-2; 9 bases fit TRBD1. The CDR3 spans 14 residues. Germline V CDR1 and CDR2: GTSNPN, SVGIG (reference sequence). After removal of 3 bases from V and 2 bases from J, the junction contained 4 bases not matched to a gene. The DNA for the CDR3 is TGTGCCTGGAGGCGACAGGGGGAGAACTATGGCTACACCTTC. Its translation: CAWRRQGENYGYTF. Filled out from reference TRBV30 and TRBJ1-2, the complete variable domain reads SQTIHQWPATLVQPVGSPLSLECTVEGTSNPNLYWYRQAAGRGLQLLFYSVGIGQISSEVPQNLSASRPQDRQFILSSKKLLLSDSGFYLCAWRRQGENYGYTFGSGTRLTVV.

This clonotype was detected ten times or more. CDR3 DNA: TGTGCCAGCAGCTTAGAAGGAGGGTCTAGAGCTTTCTTT. This encodes CASSLEGGSRAFF. This chain links TRBV11-3 with TRBJ1-1; the D is unclear. The CDR3 is 13 residues long. Germline V CDR1 and CDR2: SGHNT, YENEEA. Trimming stripped 0 bases from V and 10 bases from J, with 12 bases between.

This clonotype was seen only a few times. The chain joins TRBV20-1 to TRBJ1-2; perhaps TRBD1 as D (5 bases). The CDR3 is 14 residues long. Trimming shortened V by 0 bases and J by 1 base, and 9 bases separated the two germline ends. Germline CDR1 and CDR2: DFQATT and SNEGSKA (reference sequence). CDR3 in DNA: TGCAGTGCTAGAGATCGTCAGGGTAACTATGGCTACACCTTC. Protein: CSARDRQGNYGYTF.

This clonotype has a count of ten or more. The genes are TRBV12-3 or TRBV12-4 and TRBJ2-3; D might be TRBD1 (5 bases). The V end lost 1 base, the J end lost 5 bases, and 10 bases lay between the germline ends. The CDR3 is 14 amino acids. As DNA, the CDR3 is TGTGCCAGCAGTTTAGTAGGGGATGGAGATACGCAGTATTTT. Its translation is CASSLVGDGDTQYF.

This clonotype was counted ten times or more. V and J are TRBV6-1 and TRBJ2-5; D gene uncertain. The V and J ends lost 11 bases and 0 bases respectively, with 13 bases between them. Germline V gene sequence: CDR1 MNHNS, CDR2 SASEGT. There are 13 residues in the CDR3. CDR3 DNA: TGTGCCGTCGGGCTTAGGGACCAAGAGACCCAGTACTTC. It yields the protein CAVGLRDQETQYF.

This clonotype was seen at least ten times. The rearrangement uses TRBV6-1 and TRBJ1-2, with D unresolved. CDR3 length equals 13 residues. The V and J ends lost 2 bases and 4 bases respectively, with 8 bases between them. The V gene's germline CDR1 is MNHNS and CDR2 SASEGT. Here the CDR3 DNA reads TGTGCCAGCAGTGAACTGGGAAGCTATGGCTACACCTTC. Residues: CASSELGSYGYTF.

This clonotype was picked up many times. The rearrangement links TRBV2 to TRBJ1-2; weak D call: TRBD1 (6 bases). The CDR3 totals 14 residues. The ends were cut back, 3 bases at V and 8 bases at J, with 16 bases in the middle. From germline, CDR1 is SNHLY and CDR2 FYNNEI. The CDR3 is CASSEGVGGWGYTF. The CDR3 DNA sequence: TGTGCCAGCAGTGAGGGCGTCGGGGGCTGGGGCTACACCTTC.

This clonotype came up many times. The chain uses TRBV6-1 and TRBJ2-6; D gene ambiguous. V lost 5 bases, J lost 3 bases, and 8 bases lay in between. The length of the CDR3 is 14 residues. CDR1 MNHNS and CDR2 SASEGT come from the germline V gene. The CDR3 coding sequence is TGTGCCAGCAGTCCCGGGTATGGGGCCAACGTCCTGACTTTC. Amino acid sequence: CASSPGYGANVLTF.

This clonotype was seen only a few times. The chain couples TRBV3-1 to TRBJ1-5; D is unclear. This CDR3 comprises 13 residues. CDR1 and CDR2 from the germline V gene are LGHDT and YNNKEL (reference sequence). The V end lost 1 base, the J end lost 6 bases, and 7 bases lay between the germline ends. CDR3 sequence (DNA): TGTGCCAGCAGCCAAGGGAAACTTCAGCCCCAGCATTTT. Protein sequence: CASSQGKLQPQHF.

Only a few counts were recorded for this clonotype. The CDR3 is CASRWSQNTGELFF. CDR3 nucleotides: TGTGCCAGTAGGTGGTCTCAAAACACCGGGGAGCTGTTTTTT. The genes are TRBV19 and TRBJ2-2; D is ambiguous. The length of the CDR3 is 14 residues. V shed 6 bases and J shed 2 bases, with 10 bases lying between them. Looked up from germline, CDR1 is LNHDA and CDR2 is SQIVND (reference sequence).

This clonotype appeared a few times. The rearrangement joins TRBV3-1 to TRBJ2-4; unclear D gene. Trimming pared 3 bases from V and 3 bases from J, leaving 9 bases between. The CDR3 contains 14 residues. From germline, CDR1 is LGHDT and CDR2 YNNKEL (reference sequence). The chain's CDR3 is CASSHVRFKNIQYF. The CDR3 region has the DNA TGTGCCAGCAGCCATGTGCGGTTCAAAAACATTCAGTACTTC. Full variable domain (missing parts from reference TRBV3-1 and TRBJ2-4): DTAVSQTPKYLVTQMGNDKSIKCEQNLGHDTMYWYKQDSKKFLKIMFSYNNKELIINETVPNRFSPKSPDKAHLNLHINSLELGDSAVYFCASSHVRFKNIQYFGAGTRLSVL.

This sequence joins TRBV5-1 and TRBJ2-3; the D gene is possibly TRBD2 (6 bases). V was trimmed by 0 bases and J by 2 bases, leaving 13 bases between them. The CDR3 runs 16 residues. In germline, CDR1 is SGHRS, CDR2 YFSETQ. The CDR3 sequence: CASSLEGSGPTDTQYF. The CDR3 bases are TGCGCCAGCAGCTTGGAGGGTAGCGGCCCCACAGATACGCAGTATTTT.

Comments on this clonotype: A much larger clonotype is one base distant, so this may be a read error. The chain recombines TRBV20-1 with TRBJ2-7; D might be TRBD1 or TRBD2, each matching 5 bases. This CDR3 has 13 residues. Per the germline V gene, CDR1 is DFQATT and CDR2 is SNEGSKA (reference sequence). CDR3 sequence reads: CSTRRDAGVEQYF. The CDR3 bases are TGCAGTACTAGACGGGACGCCGGGGTCGAGCAGTACTTC.

Only a few counts were recorded for this clonotype. The chain employs TRBV14 and TRBJ2-5, with 12 bases lining up with TRBD2. Losses at the gene ends were 6 bases for V and 1 base for J; bases not matched to a gene: 3. The CDR3 is 15 residues long. Germline V lookup: CDR1 SGHDN, CDR2 FVKESK. The CDR3 nucleotides read TGTGCCAGCAGTACTAGCGGGAGGTTCCAAGAGACCCAGTACTTC. The encoded protein is CASSTSGRFQETQYF.

In this sample, this clonotype turned up many times. The chain has TRBV18 and TRBJ2-4; perhaps TRBD2 as D (6 bases). V dropped 3 bases and J dropped 4 bases, with 10 bases sitting between them. Germline CDR1 reads KGHSH; CDR2 reads LQKENI. The CDR3 covers 14 residues. CDR3 coding DNA: TGTGCCAGCTCACCTACGGGGGATAAAAACATTCAGTACTTC. This codes for CASSPTGDKNIQYF.

This clonotype has a count of ten or more. V usage is TRBV5-5 and J usage is TRBJ1-2; 9 bases map to TRBD1. The junction had 1 base not matched to a gene; V was cut back by 5 bases and J by 2 bases. CDR1 SGHKS and CDR2 YYEKEE come from the germline V gene (reference sequence). The CDR3 spans 13 residues. CDR3 sequence reads: CASRDRGNYGYTF. The CDR3 region has the DNA TGTGCCAGCAGGGACAGGGGCAACTATGGCTACACCTTC.

The rearrangement links TRBV4-2 to TRBJ1-1; D not resolved. The V end lost 1 base, the J end lost 7 bases, and 7 bases lay between the germline ends. The germline V gene has CDR1 LGHNA and CDR2 YNFKEQ. The CDR3 runs to 12 residues. The CDR3 DNA sequence: TGTGCCAGCAGCCAAGTTCATGGTGAAGCTTTCTTT. Amino acids: CASSQVHGEAFF.

This clonotype was detected many times. The chain carries TRBV25-1 and TRBJ1-1; D may be TRBD1 (6 bases). Germline-derived CDR1 and CDR2 are MGHDK and SYGVNS. CDR3 length: 14 residues. V was clipped by 3 bases and J by 4 bases, with 12 bases between them. The CDR3 loop reads CASSDSQGGTEAFF. In nucleotides, the CDR3 is TGTGCCAGCAGTGATTCACAGGGAGGCACTGAAGCTTTCTTT. Based on the CDR3 plus reference TRBV25-1 and TRBJ1-1, the full variable domain is EADIYQTPRYLVIGTGKKITLECSQTMGHDKMYWYQQDPGMELHLIHYSYGVNSTEKGDLSSESTVSRIRTEHFPLTLESARPSHTSQYLCASSDSQGGTEAFFGQGTRLTVV.